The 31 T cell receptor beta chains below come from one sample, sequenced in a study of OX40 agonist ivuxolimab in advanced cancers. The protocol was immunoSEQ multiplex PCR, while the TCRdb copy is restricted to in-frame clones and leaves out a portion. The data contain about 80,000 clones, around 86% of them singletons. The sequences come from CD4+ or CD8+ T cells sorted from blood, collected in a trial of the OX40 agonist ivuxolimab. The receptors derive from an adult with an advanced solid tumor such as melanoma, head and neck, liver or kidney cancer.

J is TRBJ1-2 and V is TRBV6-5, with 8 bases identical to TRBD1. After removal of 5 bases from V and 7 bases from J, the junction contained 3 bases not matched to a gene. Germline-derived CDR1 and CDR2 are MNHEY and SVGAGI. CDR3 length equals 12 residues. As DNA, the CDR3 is TGTGCCAGCAGTGACAGGGGTCCTGGCTACACCTTC. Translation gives CASSDRGPGYTF.

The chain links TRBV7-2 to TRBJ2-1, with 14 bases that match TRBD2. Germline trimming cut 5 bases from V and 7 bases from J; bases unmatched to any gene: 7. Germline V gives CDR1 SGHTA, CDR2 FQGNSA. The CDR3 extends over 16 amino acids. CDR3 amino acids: CASSLRLAGGPNEQFF. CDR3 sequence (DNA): TGTGCCAGCAGCCTGCGACTAGCGGGAGGGCCAAATGAGCAGTTCTTC.

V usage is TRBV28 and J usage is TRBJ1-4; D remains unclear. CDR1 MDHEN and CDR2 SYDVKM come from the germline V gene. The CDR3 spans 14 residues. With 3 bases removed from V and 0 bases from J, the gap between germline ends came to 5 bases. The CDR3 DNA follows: TGTGCCAGCAGTTTCGCGGCAACTAATGAAAAACTGTTTTTT. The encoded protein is CASSFAATNEKLFF.

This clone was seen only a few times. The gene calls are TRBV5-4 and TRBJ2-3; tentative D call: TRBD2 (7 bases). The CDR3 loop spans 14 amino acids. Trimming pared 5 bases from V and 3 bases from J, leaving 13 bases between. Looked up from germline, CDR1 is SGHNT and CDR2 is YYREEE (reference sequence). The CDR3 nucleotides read TGTGCCAGCAGGGGCGGGGGCGTGACAGATACGCAGTATTTT. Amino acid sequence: CASRGGGVTDTQYF. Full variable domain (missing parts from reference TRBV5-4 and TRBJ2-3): ETGVTQSPTHLIKTRGQQVTLRCSSQSGHNTVSWYQQALGQGPQFIFQYYREEENGRGNFPPRFSGLQFPNYSSELNVNALELDDSALYLCASRGGGVTDTQYFGPGTRLTVL.

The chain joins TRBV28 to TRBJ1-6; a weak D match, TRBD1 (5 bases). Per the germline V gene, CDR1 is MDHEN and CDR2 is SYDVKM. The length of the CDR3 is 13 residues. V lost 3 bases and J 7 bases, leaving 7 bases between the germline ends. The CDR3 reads CASSFRGNSPLHF. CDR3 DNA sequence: TGTGCCAGCAGTTTTCGGGGGAATTCACCCCTCCACTTT.

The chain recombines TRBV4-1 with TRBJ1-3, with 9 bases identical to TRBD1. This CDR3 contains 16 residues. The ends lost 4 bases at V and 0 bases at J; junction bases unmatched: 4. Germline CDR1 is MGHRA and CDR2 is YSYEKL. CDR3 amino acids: CASSPGQGSSGNTIYF. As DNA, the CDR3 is TGCGCCAGCAGCCCGGGACAGGGATCCTCTGGAAACACCATATATTTT.

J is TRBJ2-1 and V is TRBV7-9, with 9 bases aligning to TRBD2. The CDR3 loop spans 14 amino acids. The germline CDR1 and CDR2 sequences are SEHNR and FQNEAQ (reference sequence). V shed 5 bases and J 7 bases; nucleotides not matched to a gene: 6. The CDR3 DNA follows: TGTGCCAGCAGCCTTAGCGGGGGAGGGAATGAGCAGTTCTTC. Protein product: CASSLSGGGNEQFF.

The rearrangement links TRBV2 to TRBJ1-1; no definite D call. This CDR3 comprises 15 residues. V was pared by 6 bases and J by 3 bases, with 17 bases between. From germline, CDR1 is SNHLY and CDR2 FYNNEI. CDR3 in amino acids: CASSNPGLRHTEAFF. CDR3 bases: TGTGCCAGCAGCAACCCGGGCCTAAGGCACACTGAAGCTTTCTTT.

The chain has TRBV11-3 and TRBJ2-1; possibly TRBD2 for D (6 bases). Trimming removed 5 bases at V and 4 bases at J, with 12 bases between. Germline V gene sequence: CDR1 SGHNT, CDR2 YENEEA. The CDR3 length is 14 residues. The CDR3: CASSLGGIYNEQFF. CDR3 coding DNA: TGTGCCAGCAGCCTTGGCGGGATTTACAATGAGCAGTTCTTC.

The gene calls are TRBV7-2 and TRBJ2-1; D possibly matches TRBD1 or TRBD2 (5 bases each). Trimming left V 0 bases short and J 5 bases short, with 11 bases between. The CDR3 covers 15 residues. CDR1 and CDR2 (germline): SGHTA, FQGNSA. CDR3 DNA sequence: TGTGCCAGCAGCTTAGCGGGACGGAGCGACAATGAGCAGTTCTTC. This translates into CASSLAGRSDNEQFF.

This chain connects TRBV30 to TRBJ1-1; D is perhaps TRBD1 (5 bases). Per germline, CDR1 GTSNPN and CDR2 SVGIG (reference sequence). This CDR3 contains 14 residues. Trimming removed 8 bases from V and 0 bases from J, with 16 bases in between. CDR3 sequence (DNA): TGTGCCCGGGAGCCCCAGGGTATGAACACTGAAGCTTTCTTT. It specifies CAREPQGMNTEAFF.

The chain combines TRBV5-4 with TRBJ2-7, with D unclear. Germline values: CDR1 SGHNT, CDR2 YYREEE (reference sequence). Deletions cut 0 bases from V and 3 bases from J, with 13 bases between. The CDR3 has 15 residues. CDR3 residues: CASSLASCRNYEQYF. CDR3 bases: TGTGCCAGCAGCTTGGCCTCGTGCAGGAACTACGAGCAGTACTTC.

The CDR3 here is CASSAPGTHTQYF. CDR3 DNA: TGTGCCAGCAGCGCCCCGGGGACGCATACGCAGTATTTT. This chain connects TRBV5-6 to TRBJ2-3, with D perhaps being TRBD1 or TRBD2 (5 bases each). Germline V lookup: CDR1 SGHDT, CDR2 YYEEEE. This CDR3 region has 13 residues. The V gene lost 4 bases and the J gene lost 7 bases, with 13 bases spanning the gap.

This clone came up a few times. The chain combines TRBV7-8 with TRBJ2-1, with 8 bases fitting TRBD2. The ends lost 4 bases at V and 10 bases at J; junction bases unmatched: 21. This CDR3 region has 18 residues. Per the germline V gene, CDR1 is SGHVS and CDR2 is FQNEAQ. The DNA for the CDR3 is TGTGCCAGCAGCTCCAACGACGTGGGCGGGAGGTGGTCGAGGGAGCAGTTCTTC. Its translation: CASSSNDVGGRWSREQFF.

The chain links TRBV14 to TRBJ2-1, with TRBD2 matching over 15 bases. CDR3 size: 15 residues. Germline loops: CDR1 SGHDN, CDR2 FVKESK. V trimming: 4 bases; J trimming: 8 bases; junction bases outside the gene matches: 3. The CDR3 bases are TGTGCCAGCAGCCCTTGGACTAGCGGGAGGGATGAGCAGTTCTTC. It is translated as CASSPWTSGRDEQFF.

CDR3 amino acids: CASRHPNGRAAEQFF. The CDR3 bases are TGTGCCAGCAGGCACCCAAACGGGAGGGCCGCTGAGCAGTTCTTC. The V gene is TRBV28, the J gene TRBJ2-1; 8 positions match TRBD2. V dropped 6 bases and J dropped 9; count of bases not matched to a gene: 13. The CDR3 is made up of 15 amino acids. CDR1 and CDR2 from the germline V gene are MDHEN and SYDVKM.

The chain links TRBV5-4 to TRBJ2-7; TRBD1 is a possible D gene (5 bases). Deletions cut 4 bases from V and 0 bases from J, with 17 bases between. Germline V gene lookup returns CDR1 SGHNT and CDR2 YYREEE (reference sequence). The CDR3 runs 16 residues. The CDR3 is CASSLQSRTSSYEQYF. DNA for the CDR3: TGTGCCAGCAGCCTACAAAGCCGGACATCCTCCTACGAGCAGTACTTC.

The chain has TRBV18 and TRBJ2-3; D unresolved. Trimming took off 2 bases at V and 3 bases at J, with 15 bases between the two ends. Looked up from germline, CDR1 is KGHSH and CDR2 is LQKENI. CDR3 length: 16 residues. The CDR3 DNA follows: TGTGCCAGCTCACCAAATTGGCCTTCAGAAACAGATACGCAGTATTTT. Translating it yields CASSPNWPSETDTQYF. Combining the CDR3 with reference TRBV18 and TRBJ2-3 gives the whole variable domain NAGVMQNPRHLVRRRGQEARLRCSPMKGHSHVYWYRQLPEEGLKFMVYLQKENIIDESGMPKERFSAEFPKEGPSILRIQQVVRGDSAAYFCASSPNWPSETDTQYFGPGTRLTVL.

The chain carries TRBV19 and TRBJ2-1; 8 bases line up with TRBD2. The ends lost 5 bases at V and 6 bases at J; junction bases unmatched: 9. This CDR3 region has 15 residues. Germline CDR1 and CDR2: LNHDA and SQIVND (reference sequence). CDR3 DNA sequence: TGTGCCAGTAGTCCGTCCGGGACTAGGACCAATGAGCAGTTCTTC. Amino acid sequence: CASSPSGTRTNEQFF.

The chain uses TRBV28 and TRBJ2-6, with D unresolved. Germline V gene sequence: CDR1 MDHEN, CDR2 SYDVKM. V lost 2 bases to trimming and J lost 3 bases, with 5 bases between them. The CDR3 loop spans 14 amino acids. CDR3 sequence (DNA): TGTGCCAGCAGTTTAAGTGGTGGGGCCAACGTCCTGACTTTC. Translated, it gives CASSLSGGANVLTF. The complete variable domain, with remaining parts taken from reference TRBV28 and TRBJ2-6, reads DVKVTQSSRYLVKRTGEKVFLECVQDMDHENMFWYRQDPGLGLRLIYFSYDVKMKEKGDIPEGYSVSREKKERFSLILESASTNQTSMYLCASSLSGGANVLTFGAGSRLTVL.

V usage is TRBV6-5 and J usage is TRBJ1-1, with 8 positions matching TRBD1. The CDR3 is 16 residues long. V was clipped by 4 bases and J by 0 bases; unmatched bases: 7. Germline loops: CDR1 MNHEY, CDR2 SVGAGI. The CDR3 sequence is CASSSPQGAMNTEAFF. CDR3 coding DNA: TGTGCCAGCAGTTCCCCCCAGGGGGCTATGAACACTGAAGCTTTCTTT.

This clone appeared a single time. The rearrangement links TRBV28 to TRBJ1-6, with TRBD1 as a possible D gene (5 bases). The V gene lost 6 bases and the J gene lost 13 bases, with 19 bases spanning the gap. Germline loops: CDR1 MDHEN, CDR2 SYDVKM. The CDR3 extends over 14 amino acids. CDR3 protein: CASSQRAGSLPLHF. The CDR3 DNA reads TGTGCCAGCAGCCAAAGGGCAGGGTCTTTGCCCCTCCACTTT.

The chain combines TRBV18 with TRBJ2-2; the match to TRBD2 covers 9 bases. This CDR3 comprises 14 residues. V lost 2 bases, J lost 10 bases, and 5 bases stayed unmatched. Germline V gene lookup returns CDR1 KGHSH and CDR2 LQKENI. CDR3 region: CASSPVAGAAELFF. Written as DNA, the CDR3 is TGTGCCAGCTCACCAGTAGCGGGAGCGGCGGAGCTGTTTTTT.

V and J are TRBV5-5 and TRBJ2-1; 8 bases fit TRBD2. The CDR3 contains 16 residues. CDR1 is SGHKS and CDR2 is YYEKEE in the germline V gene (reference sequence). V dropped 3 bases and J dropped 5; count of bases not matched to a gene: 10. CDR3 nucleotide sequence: TGTGCCAGCAGCTCGACTCCGGGACTAGTTGACAATGAGCAGTTCTTC. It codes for CASSSTPGLVDNEQFF.

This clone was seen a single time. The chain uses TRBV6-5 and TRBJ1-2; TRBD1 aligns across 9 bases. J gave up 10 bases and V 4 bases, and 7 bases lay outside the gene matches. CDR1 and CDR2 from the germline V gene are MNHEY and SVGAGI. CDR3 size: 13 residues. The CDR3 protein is CASSSGQGGAYTF. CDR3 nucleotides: TGTGCCAGCAGTTCGGGACAGGGTGGGGCCTACACCTTC.

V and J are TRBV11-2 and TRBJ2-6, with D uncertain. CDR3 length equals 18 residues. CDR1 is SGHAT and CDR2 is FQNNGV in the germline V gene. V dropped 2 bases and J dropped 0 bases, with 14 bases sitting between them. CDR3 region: CASSLSPRVNSGANVLTF. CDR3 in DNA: TGTGCCAGCAGCTTATCCCCTAGGGTTAACTCTGGGGCCAACGTCCTGACTTTC.

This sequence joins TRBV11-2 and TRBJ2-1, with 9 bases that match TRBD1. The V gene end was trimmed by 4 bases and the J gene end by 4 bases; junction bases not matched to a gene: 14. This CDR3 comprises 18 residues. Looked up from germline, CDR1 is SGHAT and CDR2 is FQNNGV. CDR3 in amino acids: CASSSSIVDRGRYNEQFF. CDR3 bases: TGTGCCAGCAGCTCAAGTATAGTAGACAGGGGGAGATACAATGAGCAGTTCTTC.

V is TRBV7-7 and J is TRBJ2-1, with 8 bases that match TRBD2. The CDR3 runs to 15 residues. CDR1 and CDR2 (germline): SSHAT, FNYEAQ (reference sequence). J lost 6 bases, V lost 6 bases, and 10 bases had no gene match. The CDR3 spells CASSLGGGTSNEQFF. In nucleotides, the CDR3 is TGTGCCAGCAGTTTGGGCGGGGGGACATCCAATGAGCAGTTCTTC.

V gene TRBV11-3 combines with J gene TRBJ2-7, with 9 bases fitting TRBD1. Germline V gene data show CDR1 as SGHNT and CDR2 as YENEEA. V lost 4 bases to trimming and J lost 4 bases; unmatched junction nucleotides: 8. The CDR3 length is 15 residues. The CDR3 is CASSSSGTGHYEQYF. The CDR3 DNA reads TGTGCCAGCAGCTCGTCCGGGACAGGGCATTACGAGCAGTACTTC.

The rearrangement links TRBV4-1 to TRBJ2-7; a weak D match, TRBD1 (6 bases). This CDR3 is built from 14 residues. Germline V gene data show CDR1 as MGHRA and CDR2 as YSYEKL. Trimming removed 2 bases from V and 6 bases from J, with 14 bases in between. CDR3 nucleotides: TGCGCCAGCAGCCAATTTTTTCCAGGGGCCGAGCAGTACTTC. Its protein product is CASSQFFPGAEQYF.

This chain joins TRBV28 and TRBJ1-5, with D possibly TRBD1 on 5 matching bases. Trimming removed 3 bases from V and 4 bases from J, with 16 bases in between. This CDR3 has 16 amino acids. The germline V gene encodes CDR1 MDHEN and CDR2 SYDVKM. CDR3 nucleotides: TGTGCCAGCAGTTTGGATGGAGGGGCAGGAAATCAGCCCCAGCATTTT. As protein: CASSLDGGAGNQPQHF.